The rows below give T cell receptor beta chains drawn from one sample of a study of blood T cell repertoires in COVID-19. Measured with immunoSEQ multiplex PCR; TCRdb has only the in-frame clones, and not every one. The table shows under 200,000 clones, with approximately 88% occurring only once. What was sequenced was peripheral blood. The receptors stem from a woman aged 55-75 years with acute or convalescent COVID-19. Both conserved end residues are part of each CDR3. The order of the fields is CDR3 length, clone size, J gene, D gene, V gene, CDR3 DNA, CDR3 protein. The D gene is left open where the match is weak. Size is stated for part of the rows, as once, few or many counts, or as a class when the clone is expanded.

>17|NA|TRBJ2-2|TRBD2|TRBV30
TGTGCCCGGACAGCGGGGGGGCCTAAAAGGATAACCGGGGAGCTGTTTTTT
CARTAGGPKRITGELFF
>15|NA|TRBJ2-1|TRBD1|TRBV4-1
TGCGCCAGCAGCCAGGTCCCGGGACAGTCCAATGAGCAGTTCTTC
CASSQVPGQSNEQFF
>16|NA|TRBJ1-2|TRBD1|TRBV5-6
TGTGCCAGCAGCGGCCGGGACAGGGAAAAGGACTATGGCTACACCTTC
CASSGRDREKDYGYTF
>16|NA|TRBJ1-6|TRBD1|TRBV4-3
TGCGCCAGCAGCCAAGCAGGGGGCATAAAGAATTCGCCCCTCCACTTT
CASSQAGGIKNSPLHF
>15|NA|TRBJ2-3|TRBD2|TRBV6-2/TRBV6-3
TGTGCCAGCAGTTACCGGAGTAGCGGGGCGGCTACGCAGTATTTT
CASSYRSSGAATQYF
>16|once|TRBJ2-2|TRBD2|TRBV7-2
TGTGCCAGCCCTCGGGAACTAGCGGGGGACACCGGGGAGCTGTTTTTT
CASPRELAGDTGELFF
>16|NA|TRBJ1-1|NA|TRBV30
TGTGCCTGGGCCCTCGTCGGAGCGGAGGGGAACACTGAAGCTTTCTTT
CAWALVGAEGNTEAFF
>14|NA|TRBJ1-3|NA|TRBV11-2
TGTGCCAGCAGCTTCTGGGGGCTCGGAAACACCATATATTTT
CASSFWGLGNTIYF
>16|NA|TRBJ1-5|NA|TRBV3-1/TRBV3-2
TGTGCCAGCAGCCAAGACGACACAGATCACAATCAGCCCCAGCATTTT
CASSQDDTDHNQPQHF
>15|few|TRBJ2-3|TRBD1|TRBV7-9
TGTGCCAGCAGCTTAGAGACAGGGAACACAGATACGCAGTATTTT
CASSLETGNTDTQYF
>14|NA|TRBJ2-3|TRBD2|TRBV5-1
TGCGCCAGCAGTAGCGGGGGTACCGGGAATACGCAGTATTTT
CASSSGGTGNTQYF
>16|NA|TRBJ2-2|NA|TRBV18
TGTGCCAGCTCATTCCAACCGGCACGGGATTCCGGGGAGCTGTTTTTT
CASSFQPARDSGELFF
>14|NA|TRBJ1-2|TRBD1|TRBV28
TGTGCCAGCAGTCCCGGGACAGGGGACTATGGCTACACCTTC
CASSPGTGDYGYTF
>16|NA|TRBJ2-3|TRBD2|TRBV9
TGTGCCAGCAGCCCCCGACTAGCTTCGAGCACAGATACGCAGTATTTT
CASSPRLASSTDTQYF
>14|once|TRBJ2-5|TRBD1|TRBV6-5
TGTGCCAGCAACTCGGGACAGTTCCAAGAGACCCAGTACTTC
CASNSGQFQETQYF
>14|once|TRBJ2-7|NA|TRBV19
TGTGCCAGTAGTCCCGGGACTCCGTCCTACGAGCAGTACTTC
CASSPGTPSYEQYF
>14|NA|TRBJ2-1|TRBD1|TRBV15
TGTGCCACCAGCAAAGGGACAGTTTACAATGAGCAGTTCTTC
CATSKGTVYNEQFF
>15|NA|TRBJ1-2|NA|TRBV4-2
TGTGCCAGCAGCCAAGATCTACAGGGAAACTATGGCTACACCTTC
CASSQDLQGNYGYTF